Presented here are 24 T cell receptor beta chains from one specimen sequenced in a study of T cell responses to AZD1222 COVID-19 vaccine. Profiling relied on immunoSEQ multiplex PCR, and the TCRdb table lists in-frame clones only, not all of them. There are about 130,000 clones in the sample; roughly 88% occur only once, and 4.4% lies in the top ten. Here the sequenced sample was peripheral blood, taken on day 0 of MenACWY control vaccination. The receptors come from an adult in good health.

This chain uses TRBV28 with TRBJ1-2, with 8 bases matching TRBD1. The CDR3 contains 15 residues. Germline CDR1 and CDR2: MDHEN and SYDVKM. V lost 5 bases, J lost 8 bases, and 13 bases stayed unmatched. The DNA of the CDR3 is TGTGCCAGCAGTATGAGTGATACAGGGGGATGGGGCTACACCTTC. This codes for CASSMSDTGGWGYTF.

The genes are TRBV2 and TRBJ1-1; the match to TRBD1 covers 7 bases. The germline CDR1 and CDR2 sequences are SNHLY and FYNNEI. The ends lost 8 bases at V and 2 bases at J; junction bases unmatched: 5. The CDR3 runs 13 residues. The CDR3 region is CASHRQGNTEAFF. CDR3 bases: TGTGCCAGCCACAGACAGGGAAACACTGAAGCTTTCTTT.

The CDR3, as DNA: TGCGCCAGCAGCCCCCTATTTAGGACAGCCTCTGGAAACACCATATATTTT. This encodes CASSPLFRTASGNTIYF. This chain uses TRBV4-1 with TRBJ1-3; TRBD1 might be the D (6 bases). This CDR3 is 17 amino acids long. With 4 bases removed from V and 0 bases from J, the gap between germline ends came to 16 bases. Germline V gives CDR1 MGHRA, CDR2 YSYEKL.

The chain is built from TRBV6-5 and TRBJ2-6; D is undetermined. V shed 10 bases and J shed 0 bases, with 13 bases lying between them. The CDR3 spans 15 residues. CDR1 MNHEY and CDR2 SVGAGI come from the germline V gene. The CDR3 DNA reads TGTGCCACGCGATGGGCCATCTCTGGGGCCAACGTCCTGACTTTC. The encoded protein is CATRWAISGANVLTF.

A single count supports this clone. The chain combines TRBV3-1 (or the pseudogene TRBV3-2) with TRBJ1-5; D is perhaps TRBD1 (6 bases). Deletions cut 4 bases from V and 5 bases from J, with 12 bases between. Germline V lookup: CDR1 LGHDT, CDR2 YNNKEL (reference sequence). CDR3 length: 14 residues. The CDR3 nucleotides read TGTGCCAGCAGCCTTCGGGGGGCCCATCAGCCCCAGCATTTT. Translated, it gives CASSLRGAHQPQHF.

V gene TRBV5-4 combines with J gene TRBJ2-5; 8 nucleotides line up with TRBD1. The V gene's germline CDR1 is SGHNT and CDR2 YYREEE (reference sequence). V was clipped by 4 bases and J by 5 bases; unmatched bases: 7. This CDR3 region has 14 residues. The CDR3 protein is CASSQTGDEETQYF. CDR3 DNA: TGTGCCAGCAGCCAGACAGGGGATGAGGAGACCCAGTACTTC.

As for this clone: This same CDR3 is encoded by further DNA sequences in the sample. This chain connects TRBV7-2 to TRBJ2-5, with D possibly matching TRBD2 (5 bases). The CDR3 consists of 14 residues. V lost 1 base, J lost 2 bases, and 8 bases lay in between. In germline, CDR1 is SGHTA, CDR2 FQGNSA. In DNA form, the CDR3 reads TGTGCCAGCAGCTTAGACGGGAATCAAGAGACCCAGTACTTC. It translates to CASSLDGNQETQYF.

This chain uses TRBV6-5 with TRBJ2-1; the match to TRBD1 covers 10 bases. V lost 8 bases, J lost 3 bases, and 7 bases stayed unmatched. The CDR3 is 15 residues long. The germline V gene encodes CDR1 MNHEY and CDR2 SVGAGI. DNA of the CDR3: TGTGCCAGCGGGCGGGACAGGGGAATCTACAATGAGCAGTTCTTC. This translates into CASGRDRGIYNEQFF.

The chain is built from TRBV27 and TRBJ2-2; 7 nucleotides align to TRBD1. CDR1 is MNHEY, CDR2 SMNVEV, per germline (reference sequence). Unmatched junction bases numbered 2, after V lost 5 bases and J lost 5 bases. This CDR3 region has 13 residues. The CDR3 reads CASSRQGTGELFF. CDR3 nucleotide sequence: TGTGCCAGCAGTCGACAGGGTACCGGGGAGCTGTTTTTT.

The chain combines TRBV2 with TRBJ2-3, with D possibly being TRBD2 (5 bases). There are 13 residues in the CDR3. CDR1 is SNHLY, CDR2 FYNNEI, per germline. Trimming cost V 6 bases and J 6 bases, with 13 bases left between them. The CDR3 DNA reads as TGTGCCAGCAGCGAGACTTGGAGGGATACGCAGTATTTT. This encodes CASSETWRDTQYF.

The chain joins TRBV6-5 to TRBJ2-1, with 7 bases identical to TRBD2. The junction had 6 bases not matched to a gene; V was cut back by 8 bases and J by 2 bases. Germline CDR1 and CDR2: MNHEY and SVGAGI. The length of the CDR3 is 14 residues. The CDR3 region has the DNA TGTGCCAGCCAGGAGGCGGGGGCCTACAATGAGCAGTTCTTC. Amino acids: CASQEAGAYNEQFF.

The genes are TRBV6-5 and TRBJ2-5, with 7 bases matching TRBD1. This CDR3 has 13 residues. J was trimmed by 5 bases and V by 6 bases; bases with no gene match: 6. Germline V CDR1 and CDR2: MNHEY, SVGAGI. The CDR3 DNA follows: TGTGCCAGCAGAGAGACAGGGTTTGAGACCCAGTACTTC. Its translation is CASRETGFETQYF.

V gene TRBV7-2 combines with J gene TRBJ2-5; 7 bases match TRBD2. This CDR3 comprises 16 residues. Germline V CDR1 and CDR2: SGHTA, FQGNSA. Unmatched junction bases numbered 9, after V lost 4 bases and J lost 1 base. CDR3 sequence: CASSSPAGRSQETQYF. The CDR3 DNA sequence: TGTGCCAGCAGCTCTCCAGCGGGGAGAAGCCAAGAGACCCAGTACTTC.

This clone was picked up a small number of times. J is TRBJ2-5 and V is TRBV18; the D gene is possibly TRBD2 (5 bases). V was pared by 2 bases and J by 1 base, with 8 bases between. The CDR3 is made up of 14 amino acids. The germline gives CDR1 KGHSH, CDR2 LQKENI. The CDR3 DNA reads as TGTGCCAGCTCACCAGGAGGAAGCCAAGAGACCCAGTACTTC. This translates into CASSPGGSQETQYF.

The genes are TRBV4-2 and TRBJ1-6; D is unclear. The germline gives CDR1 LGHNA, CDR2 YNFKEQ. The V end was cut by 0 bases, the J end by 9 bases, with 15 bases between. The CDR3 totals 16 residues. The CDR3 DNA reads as TGTGCCAGCAGCCAAGAAGCTCCCCCCGGAGGTTCACCCCTCCACTTT. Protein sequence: CASSQEAPPGGSPLHF.

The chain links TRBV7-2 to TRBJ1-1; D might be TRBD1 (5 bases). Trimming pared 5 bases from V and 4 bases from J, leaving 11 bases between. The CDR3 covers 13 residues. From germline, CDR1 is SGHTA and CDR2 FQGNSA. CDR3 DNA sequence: TGTGCCAGCAGCCCAGACAGAGTCACTGAAGCTTTCTTT. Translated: CASSPDRVTEAFF.

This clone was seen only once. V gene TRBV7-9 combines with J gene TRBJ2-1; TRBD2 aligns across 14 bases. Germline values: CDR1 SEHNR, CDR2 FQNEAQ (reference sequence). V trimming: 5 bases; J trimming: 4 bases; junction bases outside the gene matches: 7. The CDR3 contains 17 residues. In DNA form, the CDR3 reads TGTGCCAGCAGCCCCTTTGGGACTAGCGGGAGATACAATGAGCAGTTCTTC. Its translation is CASSPFGTSGRYNEQFF.

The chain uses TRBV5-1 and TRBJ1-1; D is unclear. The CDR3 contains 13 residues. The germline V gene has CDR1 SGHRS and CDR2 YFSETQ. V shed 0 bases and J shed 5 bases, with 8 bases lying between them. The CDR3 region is CASSLGTATEAFF. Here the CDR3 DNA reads TGCGCCAGCAGCTTGGGTACAGCTACTGAAGCTTTCTTT. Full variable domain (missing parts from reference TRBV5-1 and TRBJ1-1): KAGVTQTPRYLIKTRGQQVTLSCSPISGHRSVSWYQQTPGQGLQFLFEYFSETQRNKGNFPGRFSGRQFSNSRSEMNVSTLELGDSALYLCASSLGTATEAFFGQGTRLTVV.

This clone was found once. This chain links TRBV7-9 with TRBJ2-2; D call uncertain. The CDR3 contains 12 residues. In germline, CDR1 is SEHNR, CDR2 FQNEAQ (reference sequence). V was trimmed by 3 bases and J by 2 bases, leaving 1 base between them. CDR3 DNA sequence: TGTGCCAGCAGCTTTAACACCGGGGAGCTGTTTTTT. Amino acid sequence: CASSFNTGELFF.

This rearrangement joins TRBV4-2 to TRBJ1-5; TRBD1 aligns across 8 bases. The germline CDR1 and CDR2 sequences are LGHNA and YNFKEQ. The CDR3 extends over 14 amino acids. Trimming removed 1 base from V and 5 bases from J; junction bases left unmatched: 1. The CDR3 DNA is TGTGCCAGCAGCCAAGGGACAGGGCATCAGCCCCAGCATTTT. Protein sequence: CASSQGTGHQPQHF.

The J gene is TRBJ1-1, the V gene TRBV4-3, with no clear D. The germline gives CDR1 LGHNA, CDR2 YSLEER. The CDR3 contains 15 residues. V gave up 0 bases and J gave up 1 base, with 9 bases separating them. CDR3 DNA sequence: TGCGCCAGCAGCCAAGACCTGGGAGAGAACACTGAAGCTTTCTTT. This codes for CASSQDLGENTEAFF.

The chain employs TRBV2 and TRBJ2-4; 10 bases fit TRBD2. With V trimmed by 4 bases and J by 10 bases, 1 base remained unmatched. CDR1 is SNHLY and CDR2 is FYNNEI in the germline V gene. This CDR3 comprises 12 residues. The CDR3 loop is CASSASGGIQYF. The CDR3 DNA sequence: TGTGCCAGCAGTGCTAGCGGGGGAATTCAGTACTTC.

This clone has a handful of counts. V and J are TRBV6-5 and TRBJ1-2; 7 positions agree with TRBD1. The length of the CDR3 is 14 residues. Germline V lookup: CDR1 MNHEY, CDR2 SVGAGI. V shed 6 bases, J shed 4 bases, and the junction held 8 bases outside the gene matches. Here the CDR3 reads CASSRSRGIYGYTF. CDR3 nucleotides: TGTGCCAGCAGCAGATCCAGGGGGATCTATGGCTACACCTTC.

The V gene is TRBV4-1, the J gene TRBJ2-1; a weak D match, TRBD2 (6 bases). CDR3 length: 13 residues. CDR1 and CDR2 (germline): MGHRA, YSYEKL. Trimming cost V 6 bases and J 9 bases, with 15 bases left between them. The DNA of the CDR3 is TGCGCCAGCAGGCCCGGGGGTTACGGTGAGCAGTTCTTC. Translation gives CASRPGGYGEQFF.